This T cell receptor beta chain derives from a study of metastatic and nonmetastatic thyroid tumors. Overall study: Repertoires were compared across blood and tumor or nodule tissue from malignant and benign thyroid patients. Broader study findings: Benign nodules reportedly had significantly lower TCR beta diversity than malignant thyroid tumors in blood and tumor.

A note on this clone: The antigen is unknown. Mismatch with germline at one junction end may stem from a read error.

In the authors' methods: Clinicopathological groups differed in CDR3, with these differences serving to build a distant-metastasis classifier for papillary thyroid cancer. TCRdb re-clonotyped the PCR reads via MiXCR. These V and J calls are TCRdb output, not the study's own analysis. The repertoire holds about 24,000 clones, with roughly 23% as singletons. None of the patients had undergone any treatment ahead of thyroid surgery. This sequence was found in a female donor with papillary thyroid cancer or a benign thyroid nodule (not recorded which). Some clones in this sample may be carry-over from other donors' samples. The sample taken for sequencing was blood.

CDR3 region: CARSRQENSHLHF. The CDR3 DNA reads as TGTGCCAGATCGCGACAGGAAAATTCACACCTCCACTTT. This sequence joins TRBV18 and TRBJ1-6; maybe TRBD1 (6 bases). The CDR3 consists of 13 residues. Per the germline V gene, CDR1 is KGHSH and CDR2 is LQKENI.